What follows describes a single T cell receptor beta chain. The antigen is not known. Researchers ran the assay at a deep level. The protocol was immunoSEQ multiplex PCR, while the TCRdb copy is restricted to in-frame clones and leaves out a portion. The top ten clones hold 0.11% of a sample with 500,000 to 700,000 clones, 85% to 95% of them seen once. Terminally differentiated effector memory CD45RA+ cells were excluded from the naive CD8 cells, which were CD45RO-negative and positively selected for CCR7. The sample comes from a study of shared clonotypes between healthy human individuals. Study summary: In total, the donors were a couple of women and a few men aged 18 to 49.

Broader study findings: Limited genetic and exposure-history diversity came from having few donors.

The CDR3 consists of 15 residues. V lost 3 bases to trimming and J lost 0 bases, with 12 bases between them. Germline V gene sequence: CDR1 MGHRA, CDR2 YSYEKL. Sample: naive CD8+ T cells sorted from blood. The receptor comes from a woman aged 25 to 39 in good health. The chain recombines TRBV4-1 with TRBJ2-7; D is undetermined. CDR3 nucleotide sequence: TGCGCCAGCAGCCATCGCAACGGGTACTCCTACGAGCAGTACTTC. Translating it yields CASSHRNGYSYEQYF.